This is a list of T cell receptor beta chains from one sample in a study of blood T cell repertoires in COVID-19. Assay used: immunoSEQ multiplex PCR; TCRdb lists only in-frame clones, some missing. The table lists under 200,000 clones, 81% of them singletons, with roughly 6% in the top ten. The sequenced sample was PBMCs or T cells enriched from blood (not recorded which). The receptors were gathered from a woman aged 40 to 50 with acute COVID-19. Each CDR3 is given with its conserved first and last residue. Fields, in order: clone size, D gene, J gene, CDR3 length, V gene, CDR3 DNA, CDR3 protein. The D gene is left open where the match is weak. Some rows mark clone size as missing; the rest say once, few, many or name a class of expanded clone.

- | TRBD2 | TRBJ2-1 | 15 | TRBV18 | TGTGCCAGCTCCCCAAGCGGGAGCGGGTGGAGTGAGCAGTTCTTC | CASSPSGSGWSEQFF
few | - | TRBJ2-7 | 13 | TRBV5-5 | TGTGCCAGCAGTTTCCGAGGGACTTACGAGCAGTACTTC | CASSFRGTYEQYF
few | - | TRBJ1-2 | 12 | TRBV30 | TGTGCCTGGAGTCGTCAGGGCTATGGCTACACCTTC | CAWSRQGYGYTF
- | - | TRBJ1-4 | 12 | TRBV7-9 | TGTGCCAGCAGCTTAAGCGGTGAAAAACTGTTTTTT | CASSLSGEKLFF
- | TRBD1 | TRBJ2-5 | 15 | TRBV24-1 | TGTGCCACCAGGGGTTGCCGGGACAGACGAGAGACCCAGTACTTC | CATRGCRDRRETQYF
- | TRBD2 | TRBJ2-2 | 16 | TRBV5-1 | TGCGCCAGCAGCTATTTAGCGGGAGGGAACACCGGGGAGCTGTTTTTT | CASSYLAGGNTGELFF
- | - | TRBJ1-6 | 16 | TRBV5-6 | TGTGCCAGCAGCTTTGGGCAAAGCTCCTATAATTCACCCCTCCACTTT | CASSFGQSSYNSPLHF
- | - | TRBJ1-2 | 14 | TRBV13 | TGTGCCAGCAGCTTAGTAGGGGAAAACTATGGCTACACCTTC | CASSLVGENYGYTF
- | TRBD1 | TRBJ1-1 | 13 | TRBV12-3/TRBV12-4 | TGTGCCAGCAACCCGCGGAGGGGGCCATGGCTCGACTTT | CASNPRRGPWLDF
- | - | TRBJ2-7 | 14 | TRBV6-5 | TGTGCCAGCAGACCGGGACAAAAATCCTACGAGCAGTACTTC | CASRPGQKSYEQYF
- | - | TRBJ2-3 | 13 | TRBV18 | TGTGCCAGCTCACCCGCGATCACAGATACGCAGTATTTT | CASSPAITDTQYF
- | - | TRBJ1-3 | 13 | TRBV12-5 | TGTGCTAGTGCTCGGAGCTCTGGAAACACCATATATTTT | CASARSSGNTIYF
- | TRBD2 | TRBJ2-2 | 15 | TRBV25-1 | TGTGCCAGCAGTAGTGGGAGAGCGGGAGCCGGGGAGCTGTTTTTT | CASSSGRAGAGELFF
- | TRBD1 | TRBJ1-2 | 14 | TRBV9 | TGTGCCAGCAGCGGACAGGGACAGGTTTATGGCTACACCTTC | CASSGQGQVYGYTF
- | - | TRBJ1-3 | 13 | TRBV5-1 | TGCGCCAGCAGCTTGGGTGGCGGAAACACCATATATTTT | CASSLGGGNTIYF
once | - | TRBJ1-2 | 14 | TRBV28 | TGTGCCAGCAGTTTAGGCTCCCCGGGGGGTGGCTACACCTTC | CASSLGSPGGGYTF
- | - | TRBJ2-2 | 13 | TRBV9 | TGTGCCAGCAGCGTAGCTCTAGGCGGGGAGCTGTTTTTT | CASSVALGGELFF
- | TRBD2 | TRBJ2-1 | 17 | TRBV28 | TGTGCCAGCAGTTTAAGGGTCCCGAGCGGGGGGGTCAATGAGCAGTTCTTC | CASSLRVPSGGVNEQFF
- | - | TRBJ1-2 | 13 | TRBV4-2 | TGTGCCAGCAGCCAAGATAACCAGTATGGCTACACCTTC | CASSQDNQYGYTF
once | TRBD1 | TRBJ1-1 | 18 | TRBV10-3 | TGTGCCATCAGTGCCTGGGACAGGTCCTCACTTATGGGCACTGAAGCTTTCTTT | CAISAWDRSSLMGTEAFF
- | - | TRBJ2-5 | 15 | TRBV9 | TGTGCCAGCAGCGCCTGGGGGGGCTTGGGAGAGACCCAGTACTTC | CASSAWGGLGETQYF
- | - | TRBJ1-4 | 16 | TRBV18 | TGTGCCAGCTCACCTTTATCCCATAGTCTTAATGAAAAACTGTTTTTT | CASSPLSHSLNEKLFF
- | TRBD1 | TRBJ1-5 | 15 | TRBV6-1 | TGTGCCAGCAGTGACCCGAGACAGGGTTTCCAGCCCCAGCATTTT | CASSDPRQGFQPQHF
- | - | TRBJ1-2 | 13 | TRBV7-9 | TGTGCCAGCAGAACCGTAGGGGCAGGGGGCTACACCTTC | CASRTVGAGGYTF
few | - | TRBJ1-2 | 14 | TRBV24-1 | TGTGCCACCGCGGGAGGTTCTGGGTTTGATGGCTACACCTTC | CATAGGSGFDGYTF
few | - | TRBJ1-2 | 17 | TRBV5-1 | TGCGCCAGCAGCTTACTCGCCGACAGTCTAGCTAACTATGGCTACACCTTC | CASSLLADSLANYGYTF
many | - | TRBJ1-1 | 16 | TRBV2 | TGTGCCAGCAGTGAGTCAGGGGTCGCGCAAGACACTGAAGCTTTCTTT | CASSESGVAQDTEAFF
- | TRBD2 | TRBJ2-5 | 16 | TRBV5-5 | TGTGCCAGCAGCTCCGGACTAGCGGGAGGTACAGAGACCCAGTACTTC | CASSSGLAGGTETQYF
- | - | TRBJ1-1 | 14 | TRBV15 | TGTGCCACCAGACTAGTTGGCACGAACACTGAAGCTTTCTTT | CATRLVGTNTEAFF
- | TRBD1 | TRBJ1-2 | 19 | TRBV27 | TGTGCCAGCAGTTCTCACCCGGGCAGGGGGCTGGGAGCTAACTATGGCTACACCTTC | CASSSHPGRGLGANYGYTF
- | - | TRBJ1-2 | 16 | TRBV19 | TGTGCCAGTAGTATGAACTCAGGAATATATAACTATGGCTACACCTTC | CASSMNSGIYNYGYTF
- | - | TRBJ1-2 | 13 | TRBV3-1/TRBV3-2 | TGTGCCAGCAGCCGCAGGGGAAACTATGGCTACACCTTC | CASSRRGNYGYTF
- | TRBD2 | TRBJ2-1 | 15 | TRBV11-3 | TGTGCCAGCAGCTTTTCGGGAGGGTCTTACAATGAGCAGTTCTTC | CASSFSGGSYNEQFF
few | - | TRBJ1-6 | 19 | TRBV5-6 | TGTGCCAGCAGCCCCTGGGACAATCAGGGAAGCAATAATAATTCACCCCTCCACTTT | CASSPWDNQGSNNNSPLHF
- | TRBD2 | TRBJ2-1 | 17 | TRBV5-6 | TGTGCCAGCAGCGCAGGACTAGCGGGAGGGCCGGGCGATGAGCAGTTCTTC | CASSAGLAGGPGDEQFF
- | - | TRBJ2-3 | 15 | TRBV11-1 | TGTGCCAGCAGCTTAATTGAGGAACGCACAGATACGCAGTATTTT | CASSLIEERTDTQYF
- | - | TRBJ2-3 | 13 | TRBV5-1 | TGCGCCAGCGGGGGACTCCTCGGAGATACGCAGTATTTT | CASGGLLGDTQYF